This T cell receptor beta chain was found in a study of technical replicates of blood from a handful of donors. The V and J ends lost 6 bases and 4 bases respectively, with 15 bases between them. The CDR3 has 14 residues. Per the germline V gene, CDR1 is SGHNT and CDR2 is YYREEE (reference sequence). Assay used: immunoSEQ multiplex PCR; TCRdb lists only in-frame clones, some missing. This table holds 62,000 or so clones, about 90% found once. V usage is TRBV5-4 and J usage is TRBJ2-3, with D perhaps TRBD2 (6 bases). Sequenced input: PBMCs. The clonotype comes from a human donor in good health. Some clones in this sample may be carry-over from other donors' samples. The DNA of the CDR3 is TGTGCCAGCACCTGGGGGGTAAAACCAGATACGCAGTATTTT. Protein sequence: CASTWGVKPDTQYF.